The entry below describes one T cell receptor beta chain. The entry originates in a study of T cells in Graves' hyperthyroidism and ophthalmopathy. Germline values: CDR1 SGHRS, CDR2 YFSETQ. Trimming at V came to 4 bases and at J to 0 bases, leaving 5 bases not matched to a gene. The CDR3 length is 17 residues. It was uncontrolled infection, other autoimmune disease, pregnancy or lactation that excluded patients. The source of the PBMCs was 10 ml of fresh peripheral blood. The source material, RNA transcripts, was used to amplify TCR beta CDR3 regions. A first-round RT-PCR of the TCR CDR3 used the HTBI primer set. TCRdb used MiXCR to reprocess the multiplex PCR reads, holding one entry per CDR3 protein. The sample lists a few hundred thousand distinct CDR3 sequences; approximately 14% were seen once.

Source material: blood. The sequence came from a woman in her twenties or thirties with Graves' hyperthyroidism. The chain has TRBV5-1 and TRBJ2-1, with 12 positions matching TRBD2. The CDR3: CASSGGLAGRSYNEQFF. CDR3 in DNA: TGCGCCAGCAGCGGGGGACTAGCGGGTCGCTCCTACAATGAGCAGTTCTTC.